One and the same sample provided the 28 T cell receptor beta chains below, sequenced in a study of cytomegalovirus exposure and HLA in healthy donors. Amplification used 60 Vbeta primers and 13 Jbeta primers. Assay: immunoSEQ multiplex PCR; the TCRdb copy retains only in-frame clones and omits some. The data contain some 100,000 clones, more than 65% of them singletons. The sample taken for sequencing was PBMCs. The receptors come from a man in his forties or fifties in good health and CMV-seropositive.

The CDR3 nucleotides read TGTGCCAGCAACCTCGGGATCCCCTCCTACAATGAGCAGTTCTTC. This gives the protein CASNLGIPSYNEQFF. This chain uses TRBV6-1 with TRBJ2-1, with a tentative D call TRBD2 (5 bases). V lost 7 bases and J 0 bases, leaving 13 bases between the germline ends. This CDR3 is 15 amino acids long. The germline gives CDR1 MNHNS, CDR2 SASEGT.

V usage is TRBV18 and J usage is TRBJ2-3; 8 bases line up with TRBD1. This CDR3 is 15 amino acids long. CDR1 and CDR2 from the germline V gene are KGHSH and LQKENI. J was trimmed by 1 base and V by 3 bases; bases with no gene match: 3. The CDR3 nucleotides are TGTGCCAGCTCACCGCAGGGGGCAGGCACAGATACGCAGTATTTT. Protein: CASSPQGAGTDTQYF.

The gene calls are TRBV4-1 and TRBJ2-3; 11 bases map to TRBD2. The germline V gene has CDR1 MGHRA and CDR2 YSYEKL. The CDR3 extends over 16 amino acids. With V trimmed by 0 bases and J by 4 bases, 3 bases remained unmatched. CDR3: CASSQEGLAVPDTQYF. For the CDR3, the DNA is TGCGCCAGCAGCCAAGAGGGACTAGCGGTACCAGATACGCAGTATTTT.

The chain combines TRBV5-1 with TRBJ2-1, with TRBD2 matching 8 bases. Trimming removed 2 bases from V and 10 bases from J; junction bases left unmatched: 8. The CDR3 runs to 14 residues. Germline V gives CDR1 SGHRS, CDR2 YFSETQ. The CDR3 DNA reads TGCGCCAGCAGCTTCGGGGGGGGCCGTCCCGAGCAGTTCTTC. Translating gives CASSFGGGRPEQFF.

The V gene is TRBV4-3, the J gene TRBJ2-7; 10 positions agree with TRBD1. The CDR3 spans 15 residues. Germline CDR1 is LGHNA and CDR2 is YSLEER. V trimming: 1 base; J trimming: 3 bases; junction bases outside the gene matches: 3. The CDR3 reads CASSQGQGAFYEQYF. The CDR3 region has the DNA TGCGCCAGCAGCCAAGGACAGGGGGCATTCTACGAGCAGTACTTC.

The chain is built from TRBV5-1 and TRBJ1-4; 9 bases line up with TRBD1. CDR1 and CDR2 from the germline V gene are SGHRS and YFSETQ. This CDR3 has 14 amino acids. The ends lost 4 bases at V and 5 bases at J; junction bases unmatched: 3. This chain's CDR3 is CASSLGTGNEKLFF. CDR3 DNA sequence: TGCGCCAGCAGCCTGGGGACAGGGAATGAAAAACTGTTTTTT.

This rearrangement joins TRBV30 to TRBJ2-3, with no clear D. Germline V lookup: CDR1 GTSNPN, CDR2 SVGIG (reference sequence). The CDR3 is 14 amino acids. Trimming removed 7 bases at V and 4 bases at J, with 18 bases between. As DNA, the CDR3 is TGTGCCTCCACGGCCGGCACGGGTGCAGATACGCAGTATTTT. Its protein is CASTAGTGADTQYF.

CDR3 nucleotides: TGTGCCAGCAGTTCTATCTACTATGGCTACACCTTC. This translates into CASSSIYYGYTF. The chain employs TRBV7-8 and TRBJ1-2; D is unresolved. This CDR3 is built from 12 residues. The germline CDR1 and CDR2 sequences are SGHVS and FQNEAQ. V lost 6 bases, J lost 3 bases, and 8 bases lay in between.

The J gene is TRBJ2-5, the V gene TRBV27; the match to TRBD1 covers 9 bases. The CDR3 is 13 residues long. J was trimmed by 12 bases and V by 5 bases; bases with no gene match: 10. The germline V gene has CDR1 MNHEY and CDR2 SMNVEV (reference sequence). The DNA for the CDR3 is TGTGCCAGCAGTCCCGGGACAGGGCGGTTGAAGTACTTC. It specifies CASSPGTGRLKYF.

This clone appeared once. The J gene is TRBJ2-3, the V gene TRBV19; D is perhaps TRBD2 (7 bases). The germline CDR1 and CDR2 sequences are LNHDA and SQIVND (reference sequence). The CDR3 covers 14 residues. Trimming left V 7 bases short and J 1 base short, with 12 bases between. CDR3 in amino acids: CASNQGRGTDTQYF. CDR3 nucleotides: TGTGCCAGTAACCAGGGGAGGGGCACAGATACGCAGTATTTT.

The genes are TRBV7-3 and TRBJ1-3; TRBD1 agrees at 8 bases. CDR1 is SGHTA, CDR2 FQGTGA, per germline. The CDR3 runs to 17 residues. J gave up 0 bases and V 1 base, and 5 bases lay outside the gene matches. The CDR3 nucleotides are TGTGCCAGCAGCTTAAGGGGGACAGGCTCCTCTGGAAACACCATATATTTT. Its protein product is CASSLRGTGSSGNTIYF.

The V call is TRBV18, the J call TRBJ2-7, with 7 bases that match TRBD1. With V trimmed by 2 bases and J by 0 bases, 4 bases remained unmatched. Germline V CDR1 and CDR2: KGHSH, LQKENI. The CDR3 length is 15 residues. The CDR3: CASSPDRAHSYEQYF. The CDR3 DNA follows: TGTGCCAGCTCACCAGACAGGGCACACTCCTACGAGCAGTACTTC.

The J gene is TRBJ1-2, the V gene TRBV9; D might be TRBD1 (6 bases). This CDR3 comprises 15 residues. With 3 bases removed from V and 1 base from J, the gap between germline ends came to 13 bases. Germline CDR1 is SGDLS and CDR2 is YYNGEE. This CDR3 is CASSAVGGYNYGYTF. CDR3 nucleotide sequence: TGTGCCAGCAGCGCAGTAGGGGGATATAACTATGGCTACACCTTC.

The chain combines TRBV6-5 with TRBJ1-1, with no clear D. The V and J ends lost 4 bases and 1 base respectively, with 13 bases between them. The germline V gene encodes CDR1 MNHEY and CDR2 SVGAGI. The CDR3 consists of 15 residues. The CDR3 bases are TGTGCCAGCAGTTCCCAGCGGCCTTCGAACACTGAAGCTTTCTTT. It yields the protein CASSSQRPSNTEAFF.

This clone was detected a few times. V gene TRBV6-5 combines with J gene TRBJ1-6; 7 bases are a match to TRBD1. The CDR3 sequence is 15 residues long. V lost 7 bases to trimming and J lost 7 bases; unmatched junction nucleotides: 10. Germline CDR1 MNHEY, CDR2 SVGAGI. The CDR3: CASTLGGQRNSPLHF. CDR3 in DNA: TGTGCCAGCACCCTAGGGGGACAGAGGAATTCACCCCTCCACTTT.

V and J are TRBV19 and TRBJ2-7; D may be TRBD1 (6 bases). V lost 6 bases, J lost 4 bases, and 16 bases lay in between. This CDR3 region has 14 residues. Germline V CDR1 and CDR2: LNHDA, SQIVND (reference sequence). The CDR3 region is CASRQGRGTYEQYF. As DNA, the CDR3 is TGTGCCAGTAGACAGGGCAGGGGAACTTACGAGCAGTACTTC.

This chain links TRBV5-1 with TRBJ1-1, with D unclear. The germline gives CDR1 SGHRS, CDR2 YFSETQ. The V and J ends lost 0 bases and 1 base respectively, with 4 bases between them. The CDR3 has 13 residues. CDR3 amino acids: CASSLGRNTEAFF. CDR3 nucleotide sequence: TGCGCCAGCAGCTTGGGTAGGAACACTGAAGCTTTCTTT.

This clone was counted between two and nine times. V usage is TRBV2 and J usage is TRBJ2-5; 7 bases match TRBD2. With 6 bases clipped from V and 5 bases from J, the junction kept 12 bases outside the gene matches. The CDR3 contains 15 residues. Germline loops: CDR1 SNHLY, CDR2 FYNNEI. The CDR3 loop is CASRTGEGFRETQYF. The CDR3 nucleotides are TGTGCCAGCAGGACGGGGGAGGGATTTCGGGAGACCCAGTACTTC.

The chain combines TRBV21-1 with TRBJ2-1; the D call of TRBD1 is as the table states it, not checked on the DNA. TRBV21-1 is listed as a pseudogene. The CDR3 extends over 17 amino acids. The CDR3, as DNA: TGTGCCAGCAGCAAACGCAGGGGGCGGTTCCCCTACAATGAGCAGTTCTTC. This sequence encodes CASSKRRGRFPYNEQFF.

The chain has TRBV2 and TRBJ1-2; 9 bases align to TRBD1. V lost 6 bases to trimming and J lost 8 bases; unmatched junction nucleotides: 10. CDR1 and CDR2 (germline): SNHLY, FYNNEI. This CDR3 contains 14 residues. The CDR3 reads CASSSYRTGEGYTF. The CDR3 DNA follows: TGTGCCAGCAGCTCCTATCGGACAGGGGAAGGCTACACCTTC.

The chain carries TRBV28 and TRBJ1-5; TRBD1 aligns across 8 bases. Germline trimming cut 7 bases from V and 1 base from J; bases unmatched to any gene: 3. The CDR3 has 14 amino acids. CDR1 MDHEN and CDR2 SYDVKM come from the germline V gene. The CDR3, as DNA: TGTGCCAGCACGGACAGGGTAAGCAATCAGCCCCAGCATTTT. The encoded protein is CASTDRVSNQPQHF.

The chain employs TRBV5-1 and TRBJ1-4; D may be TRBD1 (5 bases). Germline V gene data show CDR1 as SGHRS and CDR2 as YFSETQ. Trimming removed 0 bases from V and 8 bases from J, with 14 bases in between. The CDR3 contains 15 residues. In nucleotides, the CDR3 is TGCGCCAGCAGCTTGGTGGCAGATGGGGGGGAAAAACTGTTTTTT. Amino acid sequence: CASSLVADGGEKLFF.

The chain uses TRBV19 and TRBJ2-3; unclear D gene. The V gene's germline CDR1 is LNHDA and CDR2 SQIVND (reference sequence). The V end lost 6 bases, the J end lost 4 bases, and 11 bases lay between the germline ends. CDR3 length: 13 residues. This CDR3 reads CASRITISDTQYF. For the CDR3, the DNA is TGTGCCAGTAGGATAACAATCTCAGATACGCAGTATTTT.

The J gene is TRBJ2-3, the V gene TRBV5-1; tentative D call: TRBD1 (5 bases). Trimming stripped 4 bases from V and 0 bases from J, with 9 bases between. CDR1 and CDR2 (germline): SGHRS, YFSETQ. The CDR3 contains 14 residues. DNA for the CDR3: TGCGCCAGCAGCGTACAGGACAGCACAGATACGCAGTATTTT. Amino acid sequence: CASSVQDSTDTQYF.

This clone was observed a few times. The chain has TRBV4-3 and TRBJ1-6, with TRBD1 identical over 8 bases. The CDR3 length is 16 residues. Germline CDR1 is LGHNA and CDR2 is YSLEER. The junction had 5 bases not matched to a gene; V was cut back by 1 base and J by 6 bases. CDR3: CASSQGSRGPNSPLHF. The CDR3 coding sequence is TGCGCCAGCAGCCAAGGTTCCAGGGGGCCTAATTCACCCCTCCACTTT.

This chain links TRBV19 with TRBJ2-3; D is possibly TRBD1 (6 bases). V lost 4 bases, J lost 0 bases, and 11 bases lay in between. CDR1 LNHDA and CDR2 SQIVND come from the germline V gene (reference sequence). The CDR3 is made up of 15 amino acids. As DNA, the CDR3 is TGTGCCAGTAGTAGAGCAGGGGTTAGCACAGATACGCAGTATTTT. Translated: CASSRAGVSTDTQYF.

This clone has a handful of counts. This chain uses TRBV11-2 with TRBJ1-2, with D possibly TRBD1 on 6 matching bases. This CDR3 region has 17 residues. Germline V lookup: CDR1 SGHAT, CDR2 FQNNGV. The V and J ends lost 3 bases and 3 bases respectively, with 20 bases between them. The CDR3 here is CASSFRGAPGLDYGYTF. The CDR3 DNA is TGTGCCAGCAGCTTCCGGGGGGCGCCGGGACTGGACTATGGCTACACCTTC.

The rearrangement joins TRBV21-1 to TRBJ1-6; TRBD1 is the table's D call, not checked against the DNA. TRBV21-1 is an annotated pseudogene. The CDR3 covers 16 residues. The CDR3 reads CASSKGPRDYNSPLHF. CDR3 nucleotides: TGTGCCAGCAGCAAAGGCCCCAGGGACTATAATTCACCCCTCCACTTT.